The 22 T cell receptor beta chains given below trace back to one sample, sequenced in a study of T cell clonotyping in hematopoietic cell transplantation. The data were produced by immunoSEQ multiplex PCR, yet TCRdb's version contains in-frame clones alone and is incomplete. This sample yields more than 4,500 clones, of which around 90% are seen a single time; roughly two fifths belongs to the top ten. The specimen was peripheral blood mononuclear cells, collected 100 days after allogeneic stem cell transplant. These receptors were obtained from a female patient in her fifties or sixties who had an allogeneic stem cell transplant from a related donor, so the T cells may come from the graft donor. Some clones in this sample may be carry-over from other donors' samples.

J is TRBJ2-7 and V is TRBV28, with 11 bases aligning to TRBD2. The CDR3 is 17 amino acids. Germline V lookup: CDR1 MDHEN, CDR2 SYDVKM. Germline trimming cut 3 bases from V and 6 bases from J; bases unmatched to any gene: 13. The CDR3, as DNA: TGTGCCAGCAGTTTTGGGGGACTAGCGGTTGGCACGGGCGAGCAGTACTTC. Translating it yields CASSFGGLAVGTGEQYF. Combining the CDR3 with reference TRBV28 and TRBJ2-7 gives the whole variable domain DVKVTQSSRYLVKRTGEKVFLECVQDMDHENMFWYRQDPGLGLRLIYFSYDVKMKEKGDIPEGYSVSREKKERFSLILESASTNQTSMYLCASSFGGLAVGTGEQYFGPGTRLTVT.

The genes are TRBV7-2 and TRBJ2-6; maybe TRBD1 (6 bases). Germline values: CDR1 SGHTA, CDR2 FQGNSA. This CDR3 has 14 residues. Trimming removed 3 bases from V and 12 bases from J, with 15 bases in between. The CDR3 sequence is CASSFSGTPPVLTF. The CDR3 region has the DNA TGTGCCAGCAGCTTCTCCGGGACACCCCCCGTCCTGACTTTC. Complete variable domain (other parts from reference TRBV7-2 and TRBJ2-6): GAGVSQSPSNKVTEKGKDVELRCDPISGHTALYWYRQSLGQGLEFLIYFQGNSAPDKSGLPSDRFSAERTGGSVSTLTIQRTQQEDSAVYLCASSFSGTPPVLTFGAGSRLTVL.

This chain links TRBV6-1 with TRBJ1-4; D is perhaps TRBD1 (5 bases). Trimming removed 3 bases from V and 8 bases from J, with 16 bases in between. The V gene's germline CDR1 is MNHNS and CDR2 SASEGT. CDR3 length: 15 amino acids. CDR3 loop: CASSDETALYEKLFF. CDR3 sequence (DNA): TGTGCCAGCAGTGACGAGACAGCGCTTTACGAAAAACTGTTTTTT.

CDR3: CASSEVEGALTDTQYF. CDR3 sequence (DNA): TGTGCCAGCAGTGAAGTGGAGGGGGCCCTCACAGATACGCAGTATTTT. The chain joins TRBV2 to TRBJ2-3; D may be TRBD1 (7 bases). In germline, CDR1 is SNHLY, CDR2 FYNNEI. V lost 1 base, J lost 2 bases, and 13 bases lay in between. This CDR3 has 16 amino acids.

The CDR3 region is CASDRGDTYNEQFF. In DNA form, the CDR3 reads TGTGCCAGCGACCGGGGGGACACCTACAATGAGCAGTTCTTC. The chain uses TRBV9 and TRBJ2-1, with D maybe TRBD2 (7 bases). Trimming pared 7 bases from V and 2 bases from J, leaving 13 bases between. Germline values: CDR1 SGDLS, CDR2 YYNGEE. The CDR3 runs to 14 residues.

V is TRBV20-1 and J is TRBJ1-2, with D uncertain. Germline V gene data show CDR1 as DFQATT and CDR2 as SNEGSKA (reference sequence). The CDR3 runs 10 residues. The CDR3 reads CISFNYGYTF. The DNA for the CDR3 is TGCATTAGCTTCAACTATGGCTACACCTTC.

The chain employs TRBV30 and TRBJ2-5; TRBD1 agrees at 9 bases. CDR3 length: 12 residues. Trimming at V came to 5 bases and at J to 6 bases, leaving 4 bases not matched to a gene. Germline assignment: CDR1 GTSNPN and CDR2 SVGIG (reference sequence). CDR3 DNA: TGTGCCTGGGAAACAGGGGGCCAGACCCAGTACTTC. As protein: CAWETGGQTQYF.

This chain joins TRBV20-1 and TRBJ1-1; tentative D call: TRBD1 (6 bases). CDR1 is DFQATT, CDR2 SNEGSKA, per germline (reference sequence). This CDR3 is built from 11 residues. The CDR3 nucleotides are TGCAGCACAGGGATGCCCACTGAAGCTTTCTTT. This gives the protein CSTGMPTEAFF.

The V gene is TRBV2, the J gene TRBJ1-4; 9 bases are a match to TRBD1. The CDR3 covers 14 residues. CDR1 is SNHLY, CDR2 FYNNEI, per germline. V trimming: 7 bases; J trimming: 6 bases; junction bases outside the gene matches: 6. In DNA form, the CDR3 reads TGTGCCAGCACCCAGGACAGGGGACATGAAAAACTGTTTTTT. Translated: CASTQDRGHEKLFF.

This chain links TRBV6-5 with TRBJ1-3; 7 nucleotides align to TRBD1. This CDR3 is built from 15 residues. J was trimmed by 2 bases and V by 0 bases; bases with no gene match: 1. Germline V lookup: CDR1 MNHEY, CDR2 SVGAGI. CDR3: CASSYSRGPGNTIYF. The CDR3 bases are TGTGCCAGCAGTTACTCAAGGGGGCCTGGAAACACCATATATTTT.

The V and J genes are TRBV9 and TRBJ1-3, with D perhaps matching TRBD1 (5 bases). Germline CDR1 is SGDLS and CDR2 is YYNGEE. The CDR3 has 16 residues. V lost 0 bases and J lost 2, with 12 bases in between. The CDR3 loop reads CASSVATGGPGNTIYF. The DNA for the CDR3 is TGTGCCAGCAGCGTAGCTACAGGAGGGCCTGGAAACACCATATATTTT. The entire variable domain, with the rest obtained from reference TRBV9 and TRBJ1-3, is as follows: DSGVTQTPKHLITATGQRVTLRCSPRSGDLSVYWYQQSLDQGLQFLIQYYNGEERAKGNILERFSAQQFPDLHSELNLSSLELGDSALYFCASSVATGGPGNTIYFGEGSWLTVV.

The V call is TRBV13, the J call TRBJ1-1; D gene unclear. The V end lost 8 bases, the J end lost 5 bases, and 24 bases lay between the germline ends. The CDR3 runs 16 residues. Germline values: CDR1 PRHDT, CDR2 FYEKMQ (reference sequence). The CDR3 reads CASAKIILVSRTEAFF. In DNA form, the CDR3 reads TGTGCCAGCGCCAAAATTATCCTCGTGTCGAGAACTGAAGCTTTCTTT.

The genes are TRBV9 and TRBJ1-3; D uncertain. Per germline, CDR1 SGDLS and CDR2 YYNGEE. The CDR3 consists of 15 residues. The V end lost 6 bases, the J end lost 5 bases, and 18 bases lay between the germline ends. The CDR3 bases are TGTGCCAGCACCGAGACGGCGGAATTCAGAAACACCATATATTTT. It is translated as CASTETAEFRNTIYF.

The CDR3 loop is CASSPGTGRGANVLTF. In nucleotides, the CDR3 is TGTGCCAGCAGTCCCGGGACGGGGCGGGGGGCCAACGTCCTGACTTTC. The V call is TRBV27, the J call TRBJ2-6, with D perhaps matching TRBD1 or TRBD2 (5 bases each). CDR1 is MNHEY, CDR2 SMNVEV, per germline (reference sequence). Trimming stripped 5 bases from V and 4 bases from J, with 15 bases between. CDR3 length: 16 residues.

This rearrangement joins TRBV7-6 to TRBJ1-5; D perhaps matches TRBD1 (5 bases). The CDR3 has 15 amino acids. Germline V gives CDR1 SGHVS, CDR2 FNYEAQ. The V gene lost 0 bases and the J gene lost 6 bases, with 12 bases spanning the gap. CDR3 residues: CASSLAQGIGQPQHF. The CDR3 DNA is TGTGCCAGCAGCTTAGCGCAGGGTATAGGTCAGCCCCAGCATTTT.

The chain couples TRBV7-9 to TRBJ1-6; D might be TRBD1 (5 bases). Germline lookup yields CDR1 SEHNR and CDR2 FQNEAQ (reference sequence). CDR3 length equals 13 residues. V dropped 2 bases and J dropped 12 bases, with 11 bases sitting between them. The CDR3 region is CASSLPPRGPLHF. In DNA form, the CDR3 reads TGTGCCAGCAGCTTACCTCCTAGGGGACCCCTCCACTTT.

CDR3 in DNA: TGTGCCAGCAGTCTTACGTGGACAGAGTTTAGCTCCTACGAGCAGTACTTC. It specifies CASSLTWTEFSSYEQYF. The rearrangement uses TRBV28 and TRBJ2-7; a weak D match, TRBD1 (6 bases). The germline V gene encodes CDR1 MDHEN and CDR2 SYDVKM. The CDR3 runs to 17 residues. Trimming pared 5 bases from V and 0 bases from J, leaving 20 bases between. Full variable domain (rest looked up from reference TRBV28 and TRBJ2-7): DVKVTQSSRYLVKRTGEKVFLECVQDMDHENMFWYRQDPGLGLRLIYFSYDVKMKEKGDIPEGYSVSREKKERFSLILESASTNQTSMYLCASSLTWTEFSSYEQYFGPGTRLTVT.

The J gene is TRBJ1-1, the V gene TRBV2; tentatively, D is TRBD1 (6 bases). Germline assignment: CDR1 SNHLY and CDR2 FYNNEI. CDR3 length: 15 residues. The germline V and J ends were trimmed by 4 bases and 1 base, with 13 bases remaining between them. Written as DNA, the CDR3 is TGTGCCAGCAGTGGCCGAGGCAGGGGGAACACTGAAGCTTTCTTT. The encoded protein is CASSGRGRGNTEAFF.

The chain has TRBV6-5 and TRBJ2-7, with 8 bases identical to TRBD1. The CDR3 consists of 14 residues. The V segment lost 6 bases and the J segment 4 bases; nucleotides outside the gene matches: 8. Germline lookup yields CDR1 MNHEY and CDR2 SVGAGI. The CDR3 protein is CASSARQGWYEQYF. The CDR3 DNA follows: TGTGCCAGCAGCGCTAGACAGGGGTGGTACGAGCAGTACTTC.

In its sample, this clone was seen a few times. The V and J genes are TRBV2 and TRBJ1-4, with D unclear. The V end was cut by 3 bases, the J end by 4 bases, with 9 bases between. There are 14 residues in the CDR3. Per germline, CDR1 SNHLY and CDR2 FYNNEI. As DNA, the CDR3 is TGTGCCAGCAGTGACAATACAGATAATGAAAAACTGTTTTTT. This codes for CASSDNTDNEKLFF.

The genes are TRBV6-5 and TRBJ2-7; 9 positions agree with TRBD1. Looked up from germline, CDR1 is MNHEY and CDR2 is SVGAGI. The trim removed 6 bases at V and 2 bases at J, leaving 5 bases unmatched. This CDR3 contains 14 residues. The CDR3 loop reads CASSRTGETYEQYF. In DNA, the CDR3 is TGTGCCAGCAGCCGGACAGGGGAGACCTACGAGCAGTACTTC.

The rearrangement uses TRBV9 and TRBJ1-1; possibly TRBD1 for D (5 bases). Germline lookup yields CDR1 SGDLS and CDR2 YYNGEE. The CDR3 is 12 residues long. V lost 4 bases, J lost 7 bases, and 11 bases lay in between. This CDR3 is CASSRGLGEAFF. CDR3 in DNA: TGTGCCAGCAGCAGGGGTTTGGGTGAAGCTTTCTTT.